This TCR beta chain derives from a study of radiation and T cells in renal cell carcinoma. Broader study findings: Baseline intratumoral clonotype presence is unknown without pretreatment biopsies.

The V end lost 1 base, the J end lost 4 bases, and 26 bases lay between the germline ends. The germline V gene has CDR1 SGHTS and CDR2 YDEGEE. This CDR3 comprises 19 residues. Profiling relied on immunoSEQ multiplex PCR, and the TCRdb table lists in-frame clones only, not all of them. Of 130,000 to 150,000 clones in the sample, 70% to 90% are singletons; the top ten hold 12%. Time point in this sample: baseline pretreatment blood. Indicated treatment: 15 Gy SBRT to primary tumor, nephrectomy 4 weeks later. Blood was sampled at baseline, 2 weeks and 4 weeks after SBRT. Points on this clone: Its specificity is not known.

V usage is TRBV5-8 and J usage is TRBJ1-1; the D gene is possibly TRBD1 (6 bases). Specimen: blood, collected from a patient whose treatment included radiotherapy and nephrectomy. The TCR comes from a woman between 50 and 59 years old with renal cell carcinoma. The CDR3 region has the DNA TGTGCCAGCAGCTTGTTGCTTTTTGGTTCGGGGGCCCTGAGCACTGAAGCTTTCTTT. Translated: CASSLLLFGSGALSTEAFF.